This T cell receptor (beta chain) came from a study of beta chain features in type 1 diabetes. Whole-study context: Across the samples, some 99 million sorted cells were examined in total.

Trimming took 5 bases from V and 5 from J; bases not matched to a gene: 1. CDR1 and CDR2 from the germline V gene are LNHDA and SQIVND (reference sequence). The CDR3 is 12 residues long. What was sequenced were expressed TCRB transcripts, since all of the isolated RNA had been reverse transcribed. About 3.3 million reads, on average, came from each naive, central memory and regulatory T cell sample. Generated by immunoSEQ multiplex PCR, the TCRdb table keeps only in-frame clones and is missing some. Of 200,000 to 250,000 clones listed, less than 15% are singletons. Overall study findings and caveats: Here, the possible influence of HLA type (on TCRB rearrangement) remained unresolved. High TCR expression in some cells could lead to their over-representation in cDNA sequencing.

Regarding this clone: Its antigen is still unknown.

This chain joins TRBV19 and TRBJ1-1, with 8 bases fitting TRBD1. The TCR was taken from a woman in her 40s in good health. The sample consisted of naive CD4+ T cells from blood. CDR3 loop: CASSRQGTEAFF. The CDR3 DNA follows: TGTGCCAGTAGTCGACAGGGGACTGAAGCTTTCTTT.